Following are 19 T cell receptor beta chains from one sample sequenced in a study of neoadjuvant anti-PD-1 for oral cavity cancer. TCRdb's table, derived via immunoSEQ multiplex PCR, lists solely in-frame clones and lacks some. Among several thousand clones listed, around 40% were seen once. The source was tumor tissue, collected before nivolumab (anti-PD-1) treatment. These receptor sequences come from a person aged 35 to 85 with oral cavity squamous cell carcinoma.

This clone was picked up a small number of times. The chain recombines TRBV10-3 with TRBJ1-5; D call uncertain. CDR3 size: 14 residues. Germline V CDR1 and CDR2: ENHRY, SYGVKD. Trimming removed 6 bases from V and 7 bases from J, with 16 bases in between. This CDR3 reads CAIRKESAGQPQHF. In nucleotides, the CDR3 is TGTGCCATCAGGAAGGAATCGGCGGGACAGCCCCAGCATTTT.

This clone was seen more than once but under ten times. The chain couples TRBV7-2 to TRBJ1-1, with D possibly matching TRBD1 (5 bases). This CDR3 spans 15 amino acids. V lost 5 bases and J lost 4, with 17 bases in between. Germline V gene lookup returns CDR1 SGHTA and CDR2 FQGNSA. The CDR3, as DNA: TGTGCCAGCAGCCAACGGATAAGGCAGGGCACTGAAGCTTTCTTT. Translation: CASSQRIRQGTEAFF.

This chain connects TRBV6-1 to TRBJ2-7, with D unclear. The CDR3 is 14 residues long. V dropped 7 bases and J dropped 3 bases, with 16 bases sitting between them. The V gene's germline CDR1 is MNHNS and CDR2 SASEGT. DNA of the CDR3: TGTGCCAGCACTCGCGGCCCGGGTCACTACGAGCAGTACTTC. Protein: CASTRGPGHYEQYF.

This clone was seen more than once but under ten times. The CDR3 protein is CASSPDGNQPQHF. The DNA of the CDR3 is TGTGCCAGCAGCCCAGACGGGAATCAGCCCCAGCATTTT. This chain uses TRBV7-9 with TRBJ1-5, with D hard to call. The ends were cut back, 5 bases at V and 4 bases at J, with 9 bases in the middle. There are 13 residues in the CDR3. Germline-derived CDR1 and CDR2 are SEHNR and FQNEAQ (reference sequence).

V gene TRBV6-1 combines with J gene TRBJ1-5; 7 bases agree with TRBD1. Germline V lookup: CDR1 MNHNS, CDR2 SASEGT. V dropped 3 bases and J dropped 4; count of bases not matched to a gene: 3. The CDR3 is 14 residues long. CDR3 amino acids: CASSEGQRNQPQHF. CDR3 DNA sequence: TGTGCCAGCAGTGAGGGACAGAGGAATCAGCCCCAGCATTTT.

The chain employs TRBV7-6 and TRBJ1-1, with D uncertain. Germline V CDR1 and CDR2: SGHVS, FNYEAQ. The CDR3 consists of 13 residues. V was trimmed by 5 bases and J by 4 bases, leaving 11 bases between them. The CDR3 spells CASSTGRGTEAFF. The CDR3 bases are TGTGCCAGCAGCACGGGCCGGGGCACTGAAGCTTTCTTT.

V and J are TRBV7-9 and TRBJ1-2; the match to TRBD1 covers 9 bases. The CDR3 covers 17 residues. V was pared by 4 bases and J by 6 bases, with 15 bases of the junction left unmatched. CDR1 and CDR2 from the germline V gene are SEHNR and FQNEAQ (reference sequence). CDR3 nucleotides: TGTGCCAGCAGCTCAATCTTTACGGGGAGACAGGGGGATGGCTACACCTTC. Translated, it gives CASSSIFTGRQGDGYTF.

The chain links TRBV6-5 to TRBJ1-2; D gene uncertain. CDR1 is MNHEY and CDR2 is SVGAGI in the germline V gene. The CDR3 length is 13 residues. The CDR3 protein is CATFKGSLYGYTF. CDR3 nucleotide sequence: TGTGCTACTTTCAAGGGATCTCTATATGGCTACACCTTC.

This clone was observed a few times. V is TRBV19 and J is TRBJ1-6; the match to TRBD1 covers 9 bases. Losses at the gene ends were 4 bases for V and 7 bases for J; bases not matched to a gene: 5. Germline values: CDR1 LNHDA, CDR2 SQIVND (reference sequence). The length of the CDR3 is 15 residues. CDR3: CASSTEQGANSPLHF. The CDR3 nucleotides read TGTGCCAGTAGTACAGAACAGGGGGCGAATTCACCCCTCCACTTT. Complete variable domain (other parts from reference TRBV19 and TRBJ1-6): DGGITQSPKYLFRKEGQNVTLSCEQNLNHDAMYWYRQDPGQGLRLIYYSQIVNDFQKGDIAEGYSVSREKKESFPLTVTSAQKNPTAFYLCASSTEQGANSPLHFGNGTRLTVT.

V is TRBV9 and J is TRBJ2-3; D is tentatively TRBD1 or TRBD2 (6 bases each). This CDR3 comprises 18 residues. V was cut by 0 bases and J by 2 bases, with 19 bases left in between. In germline, CDR1 is SGDLS, CDR2 YYNGEE. CDR3: CASSVVGGGLVSTDTQYF. CDR3 coding DNA: TGTGCCAGCAGCGTAGTAGGAGGGGGGCTAGTCTCCACAGATACGCAGTATTTT. The entire variable domain, with the rest obtained from reference TRBV9 and TRBJ2-3, is as follows: DSGVTQTPKHLITATGQRVTLRCSPRSGDLSVYWYQQSLDQGLQFLIQYYNGEERAKGNILERFSAQQFPDLHSELNLSSLELGDSALYFCASSVVGGGLVSTDTQYFGPGTRLTVL.

This chain joins TRBV6-5 and TRBJ1-2, with D possibly TRBD1 on 5 matching bases. CDR1 is MNHEY, CDR2 SVGAGI, per germline. This CDR3 contains 14 residues. V lost 6 bases to trimming and J lost 8 bases, with 19 bases between them. In DNA, the CDR3 is TGTGCCAGCAGCTCGCCCAGGGAGGCAGGGGGCTACACCTTC. Its translation is CASSSPREAGGYTF.

The J gene is TRBJ1-2, the V gene TRBV7-2; no firm D call. Germline V gene data show CDR1 as SGHTA and CDR2 as FQGNSA. The CDR3 runs 15 residues. The ends were cut back, 5 bases at V and 4 bases at J, with 17 bases in the middle. The CDR3: CASSPDGEVGYGYTF. The CDR3 region has the DNA TGTGCCAGCAGCCCCGACGGGGAAGTTGGCTATGGCTACACCTTC. The full variable domain, in which reference TRBV7-2 and TRBJ1-2 provide the parts outside the CDR3, is GAGVSQSPSNKVTEKGKDVELRCDPISGHTALYWYRQSLGQGLEFLIYFQGNSAPDKSGLPSDRFSAERTGGSVSTLTIQRTQQEDSAVYLCASSPDGEVGYGYTFGSGTRLTVV.

J is TRBJ1-1 and V is TRBV9, with 7 bases lining up with TRBD1. The junction had 5 bases not matched to a gene; V was cut back by 6 bases and J by 0 bases. Germline lookup yields CDR1 SGDLS and CDR2 YYNGEE. There are 14 residues in the CDR3. CDR3 loop: CASTKQGVNTEAFF. The CDR3 nucleotides read TGTGCCAGCACCAAGCAGGGGGTGAACACTGAAGCTTTCTTT.

The chain carries TRBV10-3 and TRBJ1-2; tentatively, D is TRBD1 (5 bases). The germline V and J ends were trimmed by 6 bases and 6 bases, with 17 bases remaining between them. Germline V gene sequence: CDR1 ENHRY, CDR2 SYGVKD. The CDR3 runs 14 residues. The chain's CDR3 is CAIRREQAANGYTF. CDR3 DNA: TGTGCCATCAGGAGAGAACAGGCCGCGAATGGCTACACCTTC.

The chain is built from TRBV5-1 and TRBJ1-1, with D possibly being TRBD1 (6 bases). CDR1 and CDR2 (germline): SGHRS, YFSETQ. The CDR3 spans 15 residues. Trimming took off 6 bases at V and 6 bases at J, with 21 bases between the two ends. The CDR3 is CASTLRAGDQAEAFF. CDR3 nucleotide sequence: TGCGCCAGCACGTTAAGGGCAGGGGATCAGGCTGAAGCTTTCTTT.

The genes are TRBV7-9 and TRBJ2-2; D gene ambiguous. The germline gives CDR1 SEHNR, CDR2 FQNEAQ (reference sequence). V shed 5 bases and J shed 0 bases, with 13 bases lying between them. The CDR3 contains 16 residues. The CDR3, as DNA: TGTGCCAGCAGCCACATGAGTGGCCCGAACACCGGGGAGCTGTTTTTT. Protein sequence: CASSHMSGPNTGELFF.

This chain links TRBV6-1 with TRBJ1-5; the match to TRBD1 covers 11 bases. The germline V gene has CDR1 MNHNS and CDR2 SASEGT. V was clipped by 6 bases and J by 6 bases; unmatched bases: 7. This CDR3 spans 15 amino acids. The CDR3 DNA reads TGTGCCAGCAGCCCTGGGACAGGGGGTTTTCAGCCCCAGCATTTT. It yields the protein CASSPGTGGFQPQHF.

The chain uses TRBV7-8 and TRBJ1-1; D is unclear. The germline V and J ends were trimmed by 0 bases and 0 bases, with 5 bases remaining between them. Germline V gives CDR1 SGHVS, CDR2 FQNEAQ. This CDR3 is built from 14 residues. CDR3 sequence (DNA): TGTGCCAGCAGCTTAGCGGTGATGAACACTGAAGCTTTCTTT. Translating it yields CASSLAVMNTEAFF.

A single count supports this clone. The chain employs TRBV4-2 and TRBJ1-3; maybe TRBD1 (5 bases). Trimming stripped 1 base from V and 5 bases from J, with 6 bases between. The CDR3 consists of 13 residues. Per the germline V gene, CDR1 is LGHNA and CDR2 is YNFKEQ. The CDR3 loop is CASSQGQRNTIYF. In nucleotides, the CDR3 is TGTGCCAGCAGCCAAGGACAGCGAAACACCATATATTTT.